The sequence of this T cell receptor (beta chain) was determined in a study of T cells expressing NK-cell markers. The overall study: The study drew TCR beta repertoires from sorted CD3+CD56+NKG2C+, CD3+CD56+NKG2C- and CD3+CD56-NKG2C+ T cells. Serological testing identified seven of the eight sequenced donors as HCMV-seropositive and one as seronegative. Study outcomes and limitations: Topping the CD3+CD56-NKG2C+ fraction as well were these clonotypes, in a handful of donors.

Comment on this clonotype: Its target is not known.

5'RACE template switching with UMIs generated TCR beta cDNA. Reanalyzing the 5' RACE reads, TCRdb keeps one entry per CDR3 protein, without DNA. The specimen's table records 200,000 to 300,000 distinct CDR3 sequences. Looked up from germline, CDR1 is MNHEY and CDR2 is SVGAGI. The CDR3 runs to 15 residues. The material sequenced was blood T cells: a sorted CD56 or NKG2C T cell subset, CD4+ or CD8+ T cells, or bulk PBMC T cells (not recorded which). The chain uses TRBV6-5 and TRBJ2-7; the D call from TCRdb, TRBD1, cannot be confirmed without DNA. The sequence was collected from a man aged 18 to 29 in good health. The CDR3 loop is CASSYMDRGDYEQYF.